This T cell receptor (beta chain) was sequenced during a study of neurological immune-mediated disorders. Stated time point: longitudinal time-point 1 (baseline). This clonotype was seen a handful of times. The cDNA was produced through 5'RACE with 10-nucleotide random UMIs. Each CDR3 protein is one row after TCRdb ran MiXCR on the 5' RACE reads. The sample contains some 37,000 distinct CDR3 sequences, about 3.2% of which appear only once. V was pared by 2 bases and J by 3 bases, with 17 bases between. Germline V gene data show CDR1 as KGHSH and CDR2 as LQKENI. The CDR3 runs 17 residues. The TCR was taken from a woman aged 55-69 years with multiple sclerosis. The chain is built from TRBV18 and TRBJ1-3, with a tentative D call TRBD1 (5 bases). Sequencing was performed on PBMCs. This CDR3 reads CASSPTGVTDLGNTIYF. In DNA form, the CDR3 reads TGTGCCAGCTCACCAACAGGTGTGACAGACCTTGGAAACACCATATATTTT.